Presented here are 30 T cell receptor beta chains from one specimen sequenced in a study of blood T cells in healthy people across ages. Through a sample-barcoded 5' primer and a J-beta primer mix, a second PCR was run for about 6 to 11 cycles. TCRdb reprocessed the 5' RACE reads with MiXCR, giving one entry per CDR3 protein. In the table there are about 840,000 distinct CDR3 sequences, about 28% of which are singletons. These same records also appear under a second study, on T cells of mothers and their children.

Sequenced sample: blood. These receptors all stem from a woman in her forties in good health.

The gene calls are TRBV7-2 and TRBJ2-6; no clear D. CDR1 is SGHTA, CDR2 FQGNSA, per germline. Trimming cost V 6 bases and J 0 bases, with 15 bases left between them. The CDR3 has 17 amino acids. The CDR3 DNA reads TGTGCCAGCAGATTTAGGAGTACAGCCTCTGGGGCCAACGTCCTGACTTTC. Its protein is CASRFRSTASGANVLTF.

This chain connects TRBV28 to TRBJ1-4; unclear D gene. The CDR3 has 14 residues. Trimming took off 4 bases at V and 10 bases at J, with 16 bases between the two ends. Germline CDR1 reads MDHEN; CDR2 reads SYDVKM. The CDR3 DNA follows: TGTGCCAGCAGTTCCCAGATCACTGCTGGAAAACTGTTTTTT. Amino acid sequence: CASSSQITAGKLFF.

The chain recombines TRBV20-1 with TRBJ1-2; the match to TRBD1 covers 12 bases. The CDR3 runs 17 residues. Germline V gene data show CDR1 as DFQATT and CDR2 as SNEGSKA (reference sequence). Trimming removed 1 base from V and 4 bases from J; junction bases left unmatched: 10. CDR3 loop: CSARAGTGGFYSYGYTF. CDR3 coding DNA: TGCAGTGCTAGAGCCGGGACAGGGGGCTTTTATAGCTATGGCTACACCTTC.

The chain is built from TRBV27 and TRBJ1-2; 10 nucleotides line up with TRBD1. The CDR3 contains 15 residues. Germline CDR1 and CDR2: MNHEY and SMNVEV (reference sequence). V trimming: 5 bases; J trimming: 5 bases; junction bases outside the gene matches: 8. Written as DNA, the CDR3 is TGTGCCAGCAGTCGTTCCCAGGGACAGGGGTATGGCTACACCTTC. Its protein product is CASSRSQGQGYGYTF.

The V call is TRBV12-3 or TRBV12-4, the J call TRBJ2-1; TRBD2 aligns across 10 bases. The last part of the DNA fits TRBJ2-7 better; the J call may be wrong. The CDR3 contains 15 residues. The CDR3: CASSQAGGSYNEQYF. CDR3 nucleotide sequence: TGTGCCAGCAGTCAAGCGGGGGGGTCCTACAATGAGCAGTACTTC.

This clonotype came up many times. The chain employs TRBV20-1 and TRBJ2-3, with TRBD1 identical over 8 bases. Germline CDR1 DFQATT, CDR2 SNEGSKA (reference sequence). The CDR3 covers 15 residues. The V segment lost 3 bases and the J segment 2 bases; nucleotides outside the gene matches: 7. Written as DNA, the CDR3 is TGCAGTGCTAGTCTCAGGACAGGGCCCACAGATACGCAGTATTTT. Its translation: CSASLRTGPTDTQYF.

The rearrangement links TRBV5-1 to TRBJ2-1, with a possible D match to TRBD2 (6 bases). Germline loops: CDR1 SGHRS, CDR2 YFSETQ. CDR3 length: 15 residues. V shed 3 bases and J shed 9 bases, with 19 bases lying between them. Here the CDR3 DNA reads TGCGCCAGCAGCTCTTCACTCGCTAGTAGCGGTGAGCAGTTCTTC. As protein: CASSSSLASSGEQFF.

This clonotype was found many times. Its ends do not fully match the called genes, so a read error is possible. J is TRBJ1-2 and V is TRBV3-1; D is unresolved. CDR1 is LGHDT and CDR2 is YNNKEL in the germline V gene (reference sequence). This CDR3 has 16 amino acids. CDR3 sequence (DNA): TGTGCCAGCACCCAATTATCCGGACGCGCTAACTATGGCTACACCTTC. Its translation: CASTQLSGRANYGYTF.

A note on this clonotype: A much larger clone differs by one base, so this may be a read error. The chain links TRBV7-6 to TRBJ2-1; tentative D call: TRBD2 (6 bases). CDR1 is SGHVS, CDR2 FNYEAQ, per germline. CDR3 length equals 13 residues. The CDR3: CASSWTIYNELFF. CDR3 bases: TGTGCCAGCAGCTGGACTATCTACAATGAGCTGTTCTTC.

This clonotype appeared a few times. The gene calls are TRBV7-3 and TRBJ2-3; 8 bases map to TRBD2. The germline CDR1 and CDR2 sequences are SGHTA and FQGTGA. CDR3 length equals 15 residues. J was trimmed by 7 bases and V by 5 bases; bases with no gene match: 11. The CDR3 reads CASSPWGSGANTQYF. CDR3 bases: TGTGCCAGCAGCCCCTGGGGTAGCGGGGCAAATACGCAGTATTTT.

This chain connects TRBV11-2 to TRBJ2-7; the D gene is possibly TRBD1 (6 bases). The CDR3 runs to 15 residues. In germline, CDR1 is SGHAT, CDR2 FQNNGV. V lost 3 bases and J 1 base, leaving 13 bases between the germline ends. Written as DNA, the CDR3 is TGTGCCAGCAGCTTGTATACGGACAGATCCTACGAGCAGTACGTC. Protein sequence: CASSLYTDRSYEQYV.

This clonotype appeared many times. DNA for the CDR3: TGTGCCAGCAGTTATGAGAAAAGGAATGAGCAGTTCTTC. Its protein product is CASSYEKRNEQFF. This sequence joins TRBV6-6 and TRBJ2-1; D not certain. Germline-derived CDR1 and CDR2 are MNHNY and SVGAGI (reference sequence). Trimming stripped 3 bases from V and 7 bases from J, with 10 bases between. The CDR3 totals 13 residues.

This clonotype occurred a few times. The chain couples TRBV18 to TRBJ1-2; TRBD1 agrees at 10 bases. The CDR3 totals 14 residues. The V segment lost 6 bases and the J segment 8 bases; nucleotides outside the gene matches: 9. Germline V gene data show CDR1 as KGHSH and CDR2 as LQKENI. Written as DNA, the CDR3 is TGTGCCAGCTCCCTTGGGACAGGGGACTTCGGCTACACCTTC. Translated, it gives CASSLGTGDFGYTF. Full variable domain (remainder filled in from reference TRBV18 and TRBJ1-2): NAGVMQNPRHLVRRRGQEARLRCSPMKGHSHVYWYRQLPEEGLKFMVYLQKENIIDESGMPKERFSAEFPKEGPSILRIQQVVRGDSAAYFCASSLGTGDFGYTFGSGTRLTVV.

This clonotype was seen at least ten times. V is TRBV6-4 and J is TRBJ2-6; no clear D. V was trimmed by 0 bases and J by 0 bases, leaving 3 bases between them. CDR1 is MRHNA, CDR2 SNTAGT, per germline. The CDR3 contains 15 residues. CDR3 loop: CASSDSHSGANVLTF. DNA of the CDR3: TGTGCCAGCAGTGACTCGCACTCTGGGGCCAACGTCCTGACTTTC.

The table lists this clonotype with a few counts. V usage is TRBV4-3 and J usage is TRBJ1-1; perhaps TRBD1 as D (6 bases). This CDR3 is built from 14 residues. V was trimmed by 0 bases and J by 5 bases, leaving 10 bases between them. CDR1 and CDR2 (germline): LGHNA, YSLEER. The CDR3 coding sequence is TGCGCCAGCAGCCAAGATAGGGGGGAGACTGAAGCTTTCTTT. It specifies CASSQDRGETEAFF.

This clonotype was counted a few times. This chain connects TRBV16 to TRBJ2-5; D may be TRBD2 (5 bases). Gene TRBJ2-7 matches the end of the DNA better, so the J call may be wrong. This CDR3 is 15 amino acids long. Per the germline V gene, CDR1 is KGHSY and CDR2 is FQNENV. Here the CDR3 DNA reads TGTGCCAGCAGCCAATACGAAAGTCTAGGAGGCGAGCAGTACTTC. This sequence encodes CASSQYESLGGEQYF.

This clonotype showed up just a few times. The CDR3 region has the DNA TGTGCCAGCAGGTCTCCCCGGGGACTAGCGGGGGGGCTGGGGGAGCTGTTTTTT. This sequence encodes CASRSPRGLAGGLGELFF. The chain couples TRBV28 to TRBJ2-2; 16 bases align to TRBD2. The V gene end was trimmed by 6 bases and the J gene end by 8 bases; junction bases not matched to a gene: 12. Germline V CDR1 and CDR2: MDHEN, SYDVKM. This CDR3 has 18 residues. The variable domain in full, completed from reference TRBV28 and TRBJ2-2, reads DVKVTQSSRYLVKRTGEKVFLECVQDMDHENMFWYRQDPGLGLRLIYFSYDVKMKEKGDIPEGYSVSREKKERFSLILESASTNQTSMYLCASRSPRGLAGGLGELFFGEGSRLTVL.

CDR3 in amino acids: CASSSMTGAAFIEKLFF. As DNA, the CDR3 is TGTGCCAGCAGTTCGATGACAGGGGCCGCCTTTATTGAAAAACTGTTTTTT. V and J are TRBV6-5 and TRBJ1-4, with 8 bases lining up with TRBD1. Germline lookup yields CDR1 MNHEY and CDR2 SVGAGI. The CDR3 runs to 17 residues. The junction had 14 bases not matched to a gene; V was cut back by 4 bases and J by 7 bases.

V and J are TRBV6-2 or TRBV6-3 and TRBJ2-7, with D hard to call. CDR3 length equals 15 residues. V was shortened by 0 bases and J by 5 bases, with 14 bases between the two germline ends. Germline CDR1 is MNHEY and CDR2 is SVGEGT. The CDR3 sequence: CASSYSLVRMHEQYF. The CDR3 DNA is TGTGCCAGCAGTTACTCGTTAGTCAGGATGCACGAGCAGTACTTC.

The chain couples TRBV6-5 to TRBJ1-2; D is uncertain. The V gene's germline CDR1 is MNHEY and CDR2 SVGAGI. Between the trimmed V and J ends, which lost 0 bases and 2 bases, there was a span of 7 bases. The CDR3 sequence is 14 residues long. The CDR3 is CASSYSAGNYGYTF. The CDR3 nucleotides are TGTGCCAGCAGTTACTCGGCGGGGAACTATGGCTACACCTTC.

Comments on this clonotype: The germline gene is not matched at one end of the junction; a read error may be the cause. The rearrangement uses TRBV15 and TRBJ1-1; 7 positions match TRBD1. The V gene's germline CDR1 is LNHNV and CDR2 YYDKDF (reference sequence). CDR3 length equals 16 residues. The DNA of the CDR3 is TGTGCCACCAGCACCCGACAGGGCCTAATGAACACTAAAGCTTTCTTT. Protein: CATSTRQGLMNTKAFF.

A few counts support this clonotype. V usage is TRBV20-1 and J usage is TRBJ2-3; D is tentatively TRBD1 or TRBD2 (6 bases each). The CDR3 covers 13 residues. The V gene's germline CDR1 is DFQATT and CDR2 SNEGSKA (reference sequence). V lost 6 bases and J 4 bases, leaving 14 bases between the germline ends. CDR3 DNA sequence: TGCAGTGCCCACGAGGGGGGCGCAGATACGCAGTATTTT. It translates to CSAHEGGADTQYF.

The chain recombines TRBV29-1 with TRBJ1-1; 10 bases are shared with TRBD1. CDR1 and CDR2 (germline): SQVTM, ANQGSEA. The CDR3 sequence is 14 residues long. V lost 4 bases to trimming and J lost 4 bases; unmatched junction nucleotides: 6. This chain's CDR3 is CSVGSRTGGTEAFF. The CDR3 DNA is TGCAGCGTTGGATCCAGGACAGGGGGCACTGAAGCTTTCTTT. The full variable domain, with the rest looked up from reference TRBV29-1 and TRBJ1-1, is SAVISQKPSRDICQRGTSLTIQCQVDSQVTMMFWYRQQPGQSLTLIATANQGSEATYESGFVIDKFPISRPNLTFSTLTVSNMSPEDSSIYLCSVGSRTGGTEAFFGQGTRLTVV.

This clonotype came up many times. CDR3 DNA sequence: TGTGCCAGCAGCTCTCAAGGTAGCGGGGCTATAGCCAAAAACATTCAGTACTTC. Translation gives CASSSQGSGAIAKNIQYF. The chain has TRBV7-2 and TRBJ2-4; the match to TRBD2 covers 8 bases. V lost 4 bases to trimming and J lost 0 bases; unmatched junction nucleotides: 11. CDR1 SGHTA and CDR2 FQGNSA come from the germline V gene. The CDR3 contains 18 residues. Full variable domain (outside the CDR3, taken from reference TRBV7-2 and TRBJ2-4): GAGVSQSPSNKVTEKGKDVELRCDPISGHTALYWYRQSLGQGLEFLIYFQGNSAPDKSGLPSDRFSAERTGGSVSTLTIQRTQQEDSAVYLCASSSQGSGAIAKNIQYFGAGTRLSVL.

As for this clonotype: The junction differs from germline at one of its ends, possibly a read error. The chain is built from TRBV11-2 and TRBJ2-5; the D gene is possibly TRBD2 (5 bases). This CDR3 has 13 residues. Per the germline V gene, CDR1 is SGHAT and CDR2 is FQNNGV. The CDR3 DNA sequence: TGTGCCAGCAGACCACTAGTCCAAGAGGCCCAGTACTTC. The encoded protein is CASRPLVQEAQYF.

The table lists this clonotype with many counts. V is TRBV20-1 and J is TRBJ1-2; no clear D. In germline, CDR1 is DFQATT, CDR2 SNEGSKA (reference sequence). Trimming stripped 0 bases from V and 1 base from J, with 9 bases between. The CDR3 runs to 14 residues. In DNA, the CDR3 is TGCAGTGCTAGAGAGGCAGGTCTTAACTATGGCTACACCTTC. Residues: CSAREAGLNYGYTF.

The chain links TRBV27 to TRBJ2-3; D gene unclear. Deletions cut 3 bases from V and 2 bases from J, with 9 bases between. CDR1 MNHEY and CDR2 SMNVEV come from the germline V gene (reference sequence). The CDR3 loop spans 14 amino acids. The CDR3 loop reads CASSFDYPTDTQYF. DNA of the CDR3: TGTGCCAGCAGTTTTGATTATCCCACAGATACGCAGTATTTT.

The CDR3 spells CASSCIQETQYF. The CDR3 DNA reads TGTGCCAGCAGTTGCATACAAGAGACCCAGTACTTC. The chain links TRBV6-6 to TRBJ2-7; D call uncertain. Near its end, the DNA agrees better with TRBJ2-5, so the J call may be wrong. Per the germline V gene, CDR1 is MNHNY and CDR2 is SVGAGI (reference sequence). CDR3 length: 12 residues.

This clonotype was counted only a few times. V and J are TRBV4-3 and TRBJ2-1, with D possibly matching TRBD1 (6 bases). Germline V gene sequence: CDR1 LGHNA, CDR2 YSLEER. V dropped 0 bases and J dropped 9 bases, with 9 bases sitting between them. This CDR3 region has 13 residues. CDR3 sequence (DNA): TGCGCCAGCAGCCAAGACAGGGGTAGTGAGCAGTTCTTC. Amino acids: CASSQDRGSEQFF.

Ten or more counts support this clonotype. The V gene is TRBV5-1, the J gene TRBJ2-1, with 9 bases lining up with TRBD1. Per the germline V gene, CDR1 is SGHRS and CDR2 is YFSETQ. CDR3 length: 18 amino acids. The V gene end was trimmed by 0 bases and the J gene end by 7 bases; junction bases not matched to a gene: 14. The CDR3 coding sequence is TGCGCCAGCAGCTTGGATCTTTCAACGGACAGGGGTGGTAATGAGCAGTTCTTC. It yields the protein CASSLDLSTDRGGNEQFF.